The 22 T cell receptor beta chains given below trace back to one sample, sequenced in a study of T cells after yellow fever vaccination (dated by TCRdb to the late 2010s). Library method: 5' RACE. Reads for this sample came from an Illumina NovaSeq 6000. Starting from the raw public reads, TCRdb applied fastp trimming at Q25, assembled clones with MiXCR and retained in-frame beta chains. Every CDR3 protein is listed once, alongside the most common genes and DNA of its rows. The sample data list 300,000 to 350,000 distinct CDR3 sequences, and 3.5% to 4.5% of these were observed just once. Roughly 21% of the sample comes from the top ten. The treatment or condition label for this specimen denotes: live attenuated yellow fever vaccine strain. The sequences come from PBMCs, collected 15 days after the yellow fever booster vaccination. Receptors originate from a man aged 18 to 29 who received the YFV17D yellow fever vaccine.

This clonotype was seen a few times. This chain joins TRBV5-1 and TRBJ2-5; D gene unclear. Germline V gives CDR1 SGHRS, CDR2 YFSETQ. The germline V and J ends were trimmed by 4 bases and 5 bases, with 15 bases remaining between them. The CDR3 sequence is 14 residues long. The CDR3 loop is CASSPLSGEETQYF. The CDR3 DNA reads TGCGCCAGCAGCCCCCTGTCTGGCGAGGAGACCCAGTACTTC.

This clonotype appeared many times. The V gene is TRBV11-2, the J gene TRBJ2-3; 8 nucleotides agree with TRBD2. Per the germline V gene, CDR1 is SGHAT and CDR2 is FQNNGV. The CDR3 runs 16 residues. J lost 5 bases, V lost 1 base, and 8 bases had no gene match. In nucleotides, the CDR3 is TGTGCCAGCAGCTTAGGTGCTGGGACTAGGGGAGATACGCAGTATTTT. It specifies CASSLGAGTRGDTQYF.

This clonotype was counted at least ten times. The chain joins TRBV6-5 to TRBJ1-5; the D gene is possibly TRBD1 (5 bases). Germline-derived CDR1 and CDR2 are MNHEY and SVGAGI. The CDR3 length is 18 residues. Trimming left V 5 bases short and J 3 bases short, with 23 bases between. CDR3 amino acids: CASSPRVPGRVVNQPQHF. The CDR3 DNA reads as TGTGCCAGCAGTCCCAGGGTGCCCGGCAGGGTGGTCAATCAGCCCCAGCATTTT.

In its sample, this clonotype was seen many times. The chain recombines TRBV7-9 with TRBJ2-7; D is unresolved. V lost 5 bases and J lost 3, with 8 bases in between. The CDR3 sequence is 12 residues long. Germline CDR1 is SEHNR and CDR2 is FQNEAQ (reference sequence). CDR3 nucleotides: TGTGCCAGCAGCGTAACAGTCTACGAGCAGTACTTC. Protein product: CASSVTVYEQYF.

The CDR3 DNA reads TGTGCCACCAGCAGAGTTCAGGACGACAATCAGCCCCAGCATTTT. It is translated as CATSRVQDDNQPQHF. This rearrangement joins TRBV15 to TRBJ1-5, with no clear D. The germline gives CDR1 LNHNV, CDR2 YYDKDF (reference sequence). V lost 1 base and J lost 3, with 10 bases in between. The CDR3 runs 15 residues.

This chain uses TRBV5-6 with TRBJ1-1, with D possibly TRBD1 on 6 matching bases. The V and J ends lost 4 bases and 0 bases respectively, with 19 bases between them. Per germline, CDR1 SGHDT and CDR2 YYEEEE. The CDR3 is 17 amino acids. The CDR3 nucleotides read TGTGCCAGCAGCGAAACAGGGCGCGCGTCGATGAACACTGAAGCTTTCTTT. Translating it yields CASSETGRASMNTEAFF.

This clonotype has only a few counts. The CDR3 is CASRHTGNNQPQHF. The CDR3 DNA is TGTGCCAGCAGGCACACAGGGAACAATCAGCCCCAGCATTTT. The genes are TRBV6-2 or TRBV6-3 and TRBJ1-5, with a possible D match to TRBD1 (6 bases). This CDR3 region has 14 residues. The germline gives CDR1 MNHEY, CDR2 SVGEGT. The germline V and J ends were trimmed by 6 bases and 3 bases, with 12 bases remaining between them.

The V gene is TRBV18, the J gene TRBJ2-1; D is possibly TRBD2 (6 bases). Trimming pared 10 bases from V and 5 bases from J, leaving 21 bases between. This CDR3 spans 15 amino acids. Germline V lookup: CDR1 KGHSH, CDR2 LQKENI. The DNA for the CDR3 is TGTGCCACCACCTCTACTTCCCGCGGGGACAATGAGCAGTTCTTC. Translating it yields CATTSTSRGDNEQFF.

This clonotype was observed at least ten times. The chain combines TRBV4-1 with TRBJ2-3; 9 nucleotides align to TRBD2. The CDR3 spans 18 residues. Trimming took 1 base from V and 0 from J; bases not matched to a gene: 8. Looked up from germline, CDR1 is MGHRA and CDR2 is YSYEKL. This CDR3 is CASSQGGYAGGSTDTQYF. The DNA for the CDR3 is TGCGCCAGCAGCCAAGGAGGGTATGCGGGGGGGAGCACAGATACGCAGTATTTT.

V gene TRBV7-2 combines with J gene TRBJ2-3; 7 bases map to TRBD2. This CDR3 region has 15 residues. Germline V lookup: CDR1 SGHTA, CDR2 FQGNSA. V shed 2 bases and J 1 base; nucleotides not matched to a gene: 3. Here the CDR3 reads CASSLWGGGTDTQYF. The CDR3 DNA reads as TGTGCCAGCAGCTTATGGGGGGGGGGCACAGATACGCAGTATTTT.

This clonotype was picked up many times. This chain uses TRBV7-9 with TRBJ2-2; possibly TRBD1 or TRBD2 for D (5 bases each). This CDR3 has 16 residues. With 6 bases removed from V and 1 base from J, the gap between germline ends came to 15 bases. CDR1 SEHNR and CDR2 FQNEAQ come from the germline V gene (reference sequence). CDR3 loop: CASRPAGAWNTGELFF. CDR3 nucleotides: TGTGCCAGCAGGCCTGCCGGGGCTTGGAACACCGGGGAGCTGTTTTTT. The complete variable domain, with remaining parts taken from reference TRBV7-9 and TRBJ2-2, reads DTGVSQNPRHKITKRGQNVTFRCDPISEHNRLYWYRQTLGQGPEFLTYFQNEAQLEKSRLLSDRFSAERPKGSFSTLEIQRTEQGDSAMYLCASRPAGAWNTGELFFGEGSRLTVL.

The chain has TRBV7-2 and TRBJ2-3; weak D call: TRBD2 (5 bases). V dropped 4 bases and J dropped 10 bases, with 9 bases sitting between them. This CDR3 region has 11 residues. Per the germline V gene, CDR1 is SGHTA and CDR2 is FQGNSA. The CDR3 region is CASSYLGAQYF. CDR3 coding DNA: TGTGCCAGCAGCTATCTCGGGGCGCAGTATTTT.

This clonotype has a handful of counts. This chain connects TRBV5-1 to TRBJ2-3, with D uncertain. Germline V CDR1 and CDR2: SGHRS, YFSETQ. This CDR3 has 13 residues. V was trimmed by 9 bases and J by 0 bases, leaving 11 bases between them. The CDR3 DNA reads TGCGCCACCAGACCCCCTAGCACAGATACGCAGTATTTT. The encoded protein is CATRPPSTDTQYF.

The sample holds many counts of this clonotype. The chain couples TRBV12-3 or TRBV12-4 to TRBJ2-7; tentative D call: TRBD2 (5 bases). Trimming left V 6 bases short and J 5 bases short, with 17 bases between. The CDR3 extends over 14 amino acids. DNA for the CDR3: TGTGCCAGCAGCCTCACTTTCCGGGGTGACGAGCAGTACTTC. It yields the protein CASSLTFRGDEQYF.

This clonotype has at least ten counts. The chain employs TRBV6-2 or TRBV6-3 and TRBJ2-7; D ambiguous. The ends were cut back, 10 bases at V and 3 bases at J, with 13 bases in the middle. Looked up from germline, CDR1 is MNHEY and CDR2 is SVGEGT. The CDR3 covers 12 residues. CDR3 sequence: CAIQTELYEQYF. CDR3 nucleotides: TGTGCCATTCAGACGGAACTCTACGAGCAGTACTTC.

This clonotype was found many times. The rearrangement joins TRBV6-5 to TRBJ1-2, with 7 bases matching TRBD1. CDR1 and CDR2 from the germline V gene are MNHEY and SVGAGI. Trimming removed 6 bases from V and 6 bases from J; junction bases left unmatched: 4. This CDR3 region has 12 residues. CDR3 sequence (DNA): TGTGCCAGCAGAGTGACAGGGCATGGCTACACCTTC. Protein sequence: CASRVTGHGYTF.

This chain joins TRBV3-1 and TRBJ1-3; maybe TRBD1 (6 bases). V lost 6 bases to trimming and J lost 4 bases, with 13 bases between them. This CDR3 has 14 amino acids. The germline CDR1 and CDR2 sequences are LGHDT and YNNKEL (reference sequence). CDR3 in amino acids: CASSPGTTGNTIYF. For the CDR3, the DNA is TGTGCCAGCAGTCCCGGGACAACCGGAAACACCATATATTTT.

This clonotype has only a few counts. The chain couples TRBV6-5 to TRBJ2-3, with 7 positions matching TRBD1. The CDR3 consists of 14 residues. The germline gives CDR1 MNHEY, CDR2 SVGAGI. Germline trimming cut 0 bases from V and 12 bases from J; bases unmatched to any gene: 9. The CDR3 loop reads CASSYSTGAPTQYF. The CDR3 nucleotides read TGTGCCAGCAGTTACTCCACAGGGGCCCCAACCCAGTATTTT.

V usage is TRBV9 and J usage is TRBJ2-5; 8 bases agree with TRBD1. This CDR3 has 15 amino acids. Germline V lookup: CDR1 SGDLS, CDR2 YYNGEE. V lost 4 bases to trimming and J lost 3 bases; unmatched junction nucleotides: 8. The CDR3 sequence is CASSLRTGWEETQYF. The CDR3 bases are TGTGCCAGCAGCCTCCGGACAGGGTGGGAAGAGACCCAGTACTTC. Drawing the rest from reference TRBV9 and TRBJ2-5, the complete variable domain is DSGVTQTPKHLITATGQRVTLRCSPRSGDLSVYWYQQSLDQGLQFLIQYYNGEERAKGNILERFSAQQFPDLHSELNLSSLELGDSALYFCASSLRTGWEETQYFGPGTRLLVL.

This clonotype was counted many times. The chain employs TRBV4-3 and TRBJ2-1; TRBD1 aligns across 9 bases. Germline loops: CDR1 LGHNA, CDR2 YSLEER. The CDR3 spans 17 residues. Unmatched junction bases numbered 12, after V lost 3 bases and J lost 6 bases. The CDR3: CASSHSFPGQGVNEQFF. The CDR3 DNA reads TGCGCCAGCAGCCACTCCTTCCCGGGACAGGGCGTCAATGAGCAGTTCTTC.

This chain uses TRBV10-3 with TRBJ1-5, with unresolved D. Germline-derived CDR1 and CDR2 are ENHRY and SYGVKD. The CDR3 extends over 13 amino acids. The germline V and J ends were trimmed by 4 bases and 3 bases, with 7 bases remaining between them. For the CDR3, the DNA is TGTGCCATCAGTGTTGAGTACAATCAGCCCCAGCATTTT. Residues: CAISVEYNQPQHF.

Many counts were recorded for this clonotype. J is TRBJ1-4 and V is TRBV10-3; D may be TRBD1 (5 bases). The CDR3 is 13 residues long. Germline lookup yields CDR1 ENHRY and CDR2 SYGVKD. Trimming left V 10 bases short and J 8 bases short, with 17 bases between. The CDR3 is CATTTREEEKLFF. DNA for the CDR3: TGTGCCACGACAACCAGGGAGGAAGAAAAACTGTTTTTT.